A selection of T cell receptor beta chains follows, all from one sample in a study of T cells in Graves' hyperthyroidism and ophthalmopathy. One entry per CDR3 protein results from TCRdb running MiXCR on the multiplex PCR reads. The table has 350,000 to 400,000 distinct CDR3 sequences, about 15% seen once. Sequenced material: blood. The receptor source for this set is a woman younger than 45 with Graves' hyperthyroidism. Both conserved end residues are part of each CDR3. A D gene is named only where the DNA matches it firmly. Size is omitted from some rows. Given values are once, few, many or a class for expanded clones.

TRBJ2-5,NA,TRBV24-1,NA,TGTGCCACCGGGCAGGAAGAGACCCAGTACTTC,CATGQEETQYF
TRBJ1-1,TRBD1,TRBV19,once,TGTGCCAGTAGTACGACAGGGGGTATGGCTGAAGCTTTCTTT,CASSTTGGMAEAFF
TRBJ2-7,TRBD1,TRBV18,many,TGTGCCAGCTCACGACAAGACAGGGGGCGATACGAGCAGTACTTC,CASSRQDRGRYEQYF
TRBJ1-1,NA,TRBV20-1,few,TGCAGTGCTCCCCTTCGGGGCCACACTGAAGCTTTCTTT,CSAPLRGHTEAFF
TRBJ2-5,NA,TRBV7-2,NA,TGTGCCAGCAGCTTGCGGGGTACAGAGACCCAGTACTTC,CASSLRGTETQYF
TRBJ2-2,NA,TRBV28,many,TGTGCCAGCAGCAGTTTATTAGGGATAAACACCGGGGAGCTGTTTTTT,CASSSLLGINTGELFF
TRBJ2-7,NA,TRBV5-1,many,TGCGCCAGCAGCCCGGACGGAAGATACGAGCAGTACTTC,CASSPDGRYEQYF
TRBJ2-7,NA,TRBV5-6,few,TGTGCCAGCAGCTATGGAGGTGCGGAGCAGTACTTC,CASSYGGAEQYF
TRBJ2-1,NA,TRBV11-2,many,TGTGCCAGCAGCCCTAAGCCCCTTTGGACAGCGAACTCCTACAATGAGCAGTTCTTC,CASSPKPLWTANSYNEQFF
TRBJ1-1,NA,TRBV2,many,TGTGCCAGCCTCAGGGACGTGAACACTGAAGCTTTCTTT,CASLRDVNTEAFF
TRBJ1-2,NA,TRBV7-2,NA,TGTGCCAGCAGCTCTCTGACAGATAATTATGGCTACACCTTC,CASSSLTDNYGYTF
TRBJ2-5,TRBD2,TRBV6-5,few,TGTGCCAGCAGTTATCTAGCGGGAGGGTATGAGACCCAGTACTTC,CASSYLAGGYETQYF
TRBJ2-7,TRBD2,TRBV24-1,many,TGTGCCACCAGTGATTCGGGACTAGCGGGAGTGAAAGGCGAGCAGTACTTC,CATSDSGLAGVKGEQYF
TRBJ1-5,NA,TRBV2,many,TGTGCCAGCGGAACAGGGAGCAATCAGCCCCAGCATTTT,CASGTGSNQPQHF
TRBJ1-1,NA,TRBV29-1,NA,TGCAGCGTACTGAAGGGGTCAGGGAACACTGAAGCTTTCTTT,CSVLKGSGNTEAFF
TRBJ2-1,NA,TRBV9,many,TGTGCCAGCAGCGGGGGGGGCTACTACATCAATGAGCAGTTCTTC,CASSGGGYYINEQFF
TRBJ1-1,TRBD1,TRBV30,many,TGTGCCTGGAGCCGCAACAGGGGAAAGTATGCTGAAGCTTTCTTT,CAWSRNRGKYAEAFF
TRBJ1-4,NA,TRBV5-1,once,TGCGCCAGCAAGGGCGGGGAGGTACCTAATGAAAAACTGTTTTTT,CASKGGEVPNEKLFF
TRBJ2-1,TRBD2,TRBV5-1,many,TGCGCCAGCAGCTGGGGGACTAGCGGGAGTAATTCTAAGTTCTACAATGAGCAGTTCTTC,CASSWGTSGSNSKFYNEQFF
TRBJ2-7,NA,TRBV6-1,NA,TGTGCCAGCAGGGACAGATTCTACGAGCAGTACTTC,CASRDRFYEQYF
TRBJ2-1,TRBD1,TRBV29-1,NA,TGCAGCGCGCTCGGGACAGGGATTTACAATGAGCAGTTCTTC,CSALGTGIYNEQFF
TRBJ2-1,TRBD1,TRBV20-1,many,TGCAGTGCTACAAACAGGGGGCGCAATGAGCAGTTCTTC,CSATNRGRNEQFF
TRBJ2-1,TRBD2,TRBV5-6,NA,TGTGCCAGCAGCTTCAACTTACTAGCGGGAGGAAATGAGCAGTTCTTC,CASSFNLLAGGNEQFF
TRBJ2-7,TRBD2,TRBV12-3/TRBV12-4,many,TGTGCCAGCACGTGGGAGGGCCGTTACGAGCAGTACTTC,CASTWEGRYEQYF
TRBJ2-5,TRBD2,TRBV9,NA,TGTGCCACGGCCCCAGGAGGACTAGCGGGTGAGACCCAGTACTTC,CATAPGGLAGETQYF
TRBJ1-5,NA,TRBV20-1,many,TGCAGTGCCGTCCGGAAGGGAAATCAGCCCCAGCATTTT,CSAVRKGNQPQHF
TRBJ2-3,TRBD2,TRBV29-1,few,TGCAGCGTTGCCGGGAGGGTCACAGATACGCAGTATTTT,CSVAGRVTDTQYF
TRBJ2-5,TRBD2,TRBV2,many,TGTGCCAGCAGGGCCGGACTAGCGGTTGAGACCCAGTACTTC,CASRAGLAVETQYF
TRBJ1-5,TRBD1,TRBV5-1,many,TGCGCCAGCAGCTTGGGACAGGGGGAGAATCAGCCCCAGCATTTT,CASSLGQGENQPQHF
TRBJ1-3,TRBD1,TRBV27,few,TGTGCCAGCAGTCGACACAGTCCCGGGACAGGGATCGTCACCATATATTTT,CASSRHSPGTGIVTIYF
TRBJ1-5,NA,TRBV27,many,TGTGCCAGCAAAGGAAACGGAGCCCAGCATTTT,CASKGNGAQHF
TRBJ2-7,NA,TRBV6-1,many,TGTGCCAGCGCATACGGGACTGACCAAGACGAGCAGTACTTC,CASAYGTDQDEQYF
TRBJ2-5,NA,TRBV20-1,many,TGCAGTGCTAGGGATCTAGCAGGAGAGACCCAGTACTTC,CSARDLAGETQYF
TRBJ2-3,NA,TRBV11-2,many,TGTGCCAGCAGCTTAGATCTCAAAAGGGACAAAGGCACAGATACGCAGTATTTT,CASSLDLKRDKGTDTQYF
TRBJ2-1,NA,TRBV5-5,few,TGTGCCAGCAGCCTAGGTTTTAAGAATGAGCAGTTCTTC,CASSLGFKNEQFF
TRBJ2-2,TRBD1,TRBV14,NA,TGTGCCAGCAGCCCAATAACAGGGGCCTCCGGGGAGCTGTTTTTT,CASSPITGASGELFF
TRBJ2-2,NA,TRBV7-8,NA,TGTGCCAGCAGCTATGGGACCCCAAGGAACACCGGGGAGCTGTTTTTT,CASSYGTPRNTGELFF
TRBJ2-7,NA,TRBV28,NA,TGTGCCAGCAGTACCGGTCCTGAAACCACGGGGCAGTACTTC,CASSTGPETTGQYF
TRBJ2-3,NA,TRBV2,many,TGTGCCAGCAAAGGAGGGATAGATACGCAGTATTTT,CASKGGIDTQYF
TRBJ2-1,TRBD2,TRBV28,NA,TGTGCCAGCAGTCCAGGACTAGCGGGAGTTCTCCCCTACAATGAGCAGTTCTTC,CASSPGLAGVLPYNEQFF
TRBJ2-6,NA,TRBV7-6,few,TGTGCCAGCAGCTTATTTCCGGGATCTGGGGCCAACGTCCTGACTTTC,CASSLFPGSGANVLTF
TRBJ2-5,TRBD1,TRBV12-3/TRBV12-4,many,TGTGCCAGCAGTCAGACAGGGGTCGTCTCATTGGAGACCCAGTACTTC,CASSQTGVVSLETQYF
TRBJ2-2,TRBD2,TRBV27,NA,TGTGCCAGCAGCACGGGACTAGCGGGAGTTAGCACCGGGGAGCTGTTTTTT,CASSTGLAGVSTGELFF
TRBJ2-1,TRBD2,TRBV15,many,TGTGCCACCCAGGCTAGCGGGAGTTTGATTACTGAGCAGTTCTTC,CATQASGSLITEQFF
TRBJ2-7,NA,TRBV7-9,NA,TGTGCCAGCAGCTTTACACGGGACTCCGCCTACGAGCAGTACTTC,CASSFTRDSAYEQYF
TRBJ2-1,TRBD2,TRBV27,many,TGTGCCAGTGTCAGCGGGAGTTATAAAAATGAGCAGTTCTTC,CASVSGSYKNEQFF
TRBJ2-6,TRBD2,TRBV6-1,NA,TGTGCCAGCCACATCAGCGGGAGGGACCCCTCTGGGGCCAACGTCCTGACTTTC,CASHISGRDPSGANVLTF
TRBJ2-7,TRBD2,TRBV2,many,TGTGCCAGCAGTAGCGCGGGAGAGGGGAACGAGCAGTACTTC,CASSSAGEGNEQYF
TRBJ1-4,NA,TRBV15,few,TGTGCCACCAGCAGAGATAGTACTAATGAAAAACTGTTTTTT,CATSRDSTNEKLFF
TRBJ2-1,TRBD2,TRBV20-1,many,TGCAGTGCTAGACGCGAGGGACTAGCGGTCTCCTACAATGAGCAGTTCTTC,CSARREGLAVSYNEQFF
TRBJ1-1,NA,TRBV5-4,NA,TGTGCCAGCAGTTTCGAATTGGCAGGGTCGGGGGCTGAAGCTTTCTTT,CASSFELAGSGAEAFF
TRBJ1-3,NA,TRBV20-1,few,TGCAGTGCTAGCCCGCCGGGAGGGAGGGGAAACACCATATATTTT,CSASPPGGRGNTIYF
TRBJ2-4,TRBD2,TRBV5-1,NA,TGCGCCAGCAGCTTACTAGCGGGAGGAACAAGTGGCAAAAACATTCAGTACTTC,CASSLLAGGTSGKNIQYF
TRBJ1-1,NA,TRBV25-1,few,TGTGCCAGCAGTGGATTCACTGAAGCTTTCTTT,CASSGFTEAFF
TRBJ1-2,NA,TRBV2,many,TGTGCCAGCTTTGGGACGCAACCTAACTATGGCTACACCTTC,CASFGTQPNYGYTF